The 15 T cell receptor beta chains reported below all come from one sample, sequenced in a study of cytomegalovirus exposure and HLA in healthy donors. The PCR ran on 60 Vbeta and 13 Jbeta primers. Repertoires were generated with immunoSEQ multiplex PCR, while TCRdb's copy carries only in-frame clones and drops some. The sample carries approximately 100,000 clones, more than 55% recorded once. The sequenced sample consisted of PBMCs. The receptors were gathered from a human donor in good health.

The chain has TRBV5-1 and TRBJ1-4, with 9 bases that match TRBD1. Losses at the gene ends were 3 bases for V and 1 base for J; bases not matched to a gene: 1. This CDR3 contains 15 residues. Germline V CDR1 and CDR2: SGHRS, YFSETQ. As DNA, the CDR3 is TGCGCCAGCAGCTGGGGACAGGGAACTAATGAAAAACTGTTTTTT. Amino acids: CASSWGQGTNEKLFF.

This chain links TRBV14 with TRBJ1-1; weak D call: TRBD1 (6 bases). The CDR3 consists of 20 residues. CDR1 is SGHDN and CDR2 is FVKESK in the germline V gene. V was clipped by 1 base and J by 0 bases, with 24 bases between them. The DNA of the CDR3 is TGTGCCAGCAGCCAAGCCCAACAGGGCGTTTTGGTATACGTGAACACTGAAGCTTTCTTT. This sequence encodes CASSQAQQGVLVYVNTEAFF.

This clone was seen more than once but under ten times. The V call is TRBV5-1, the J call TRBJ2-7; D perhaps matches TRBD2 (5 bases). This CDR3 has 13 residues. Germline CDR1 reads SGHRS; CDR2 reads YFSETQ. Deletions cut 4 bases from V and 2 bases from J, with 10 bases between. The DNA of the CDR3 is TGCGCCAGCAGCCTCGGAGCGGCCTACGAGCAGTACTTC. Protein sequence: CASSLGAAYEQYF.

This clone was counted only a few times. Other DNA sequences in the same sample also yield this CDR3. The rearrangement links TRBV7-3 to TRBJ2-5; maybe TRBD1 (8 bases). CDR1 is SGHTA and CDR2 is FQGTGA in the germline V gene. The CDR3 contains 14 residues. Trimming pared 5 bases from V and 5 bases from J, leaving 15 bases between. DNA of the CDR3: TGTGCCAGCAGCACAGGGGGGGGCCGGGAGACCCAGTACTTC. This gives the protein CASSTGGGRETQYF.

In this sample, this clone turned up once. J is TRBJ1-1 and V is TRBV7-9; 8 bases agree with TRBD1. Germline loops: CDR1 SEHNR, CDR2 FQNEAQ (reference sequence). After removal of 8 bases from V and 2 bases from J, the junction contained 13 bases not matched to a gene. The CDR3 spans 16 residues. The CDR3 DNA follows: TGTGCCAGCGTTGGGACAGGCCTACTCTTAAACACTGAAGCTTTCTTT. Amino acids: CASVGTGLLLNTEAFF. Supplemented by reference TRBV7-9 and TRBJ1-1, the full variable domain reads DTGVSQNPRHKITKRGQNVTFRCDPISEHNRLYWYRQTLGQGPEFLTYFQNEAQLEKSRLLSDRFSAERPKGSFSTLEIQRTEQGDSAMYLCASVGTGLLLNTEAFFGQGTRLTVV.

The V and J genes are TRBV6-6 and TRBJ2-4; D may be TRBD2 (5 bases). The CDR3 consists of 12 residues. The V gene's germline CDR1 is MNHNY and CDR2 SVGAGI (reference sequence). The ends were cut back, 7 bases at V and 10 bases at J, with 14 bases in the middle. CDR3 nucleotide sequence: TGTGCCAGCACCCCAGGAGGTGCTATTCAGTACTTC. This sequence encodes CASTPGGAIQYF.

The chain is built from TRBV5-1 and TRBJ1-1, with 8 nucleotides matching TRBD1. V gave up 6 bases and J gave up 11 bases; unmatched junction bases: 6. The CDR3 length is 11 residues. Germline V gives CDR1 SGHRS, CDR2 YFSETQ. The CDR3 DNA follows: TGCGCCAGCACTAACGACAGGGGCGCTTTCTTT. It yields the protein CASTNDRGAFF. Full variable domain (outside the CDR3, taken from reference TRBV5-1 and TRBJ1-1): KAGVTQTPRYLIKTRGQQVTLSCSPISGHRSVSWYQQTPGQGLQFLFEYFSETQRNKGNFPGRFSGRQFSNSRSEMNVSTLELGDSALYLCASTNDRGAFFGQGTRLTVV.

The V and J genes are TRBV27 and TRBJ2-2; 7 bases match TRBD1. Germline trimming cut 4 bases from V and 0 bases from J; bases unmatched to any gene: 5. The CDR3 sequence is 16 residues long. CDR1 and CDR2 from the germline V gene are MNHEY and SMNVEV (reference sequence). The CDR3: CASSSPGQPNTGELFF. CDR3 DNA sequence: TGTGCCAGCAGTTCCCCGGGACAGCCGAACACCGGGGAGCTGTTTTTT.

The chain is built from TRBV7-3 and TRBJ1-1; no reliable D call. The V gene's germline CDR1 is SGHTA and CDR2 FQGTGA. CDR3 length: 15 residues. Trimming removed 2 bases at V and 0 bases at J, with 10 bases between. The CDR3 spells CASSLRAGMNTEAFF. The CDR3 DNA reads TGTGCCAGCAGCTTACGCGCAGGCATGAACACTGAAGCTTTCTTT.

The CDR3 sequence: CASSNRETQYF. Written as DNA, the CDR3 is TGTGCCAGCTCAAATCGGGAGACCCAGTACTTC. The chain employs TRBV18 and TRBJ2-5; unclear D gene. V lost 5 bases and J 5 bases, leaving 6 bases between the germline ends. The CDR3 covers 11 residues. Germline lookup yields CDR1 KGHSH and CDR2 LQKENI.

This clone was seen more than once but under ten times. The CDR3 is CASTPGLAGSEQFF. In DNA, the CDR3 is TGTGCCAGCACCCCCGGGTTAGCGGGGTCAGAGCAGTTCTTC. The chain has TRBV7-2 and TRBJ2-1; TRBD2 matches 8 bases. J was trimmed by 10 bases and V by 7 bases; bases with no gene match: 12. CDR1 and CDR2 (germline): SGHTA, FQGNSA. The CDR3 extends over 14 amino acids.

The chain uses TRBV7-9 and TRBJ2-1, with 9 positions matching TRBD1. Germline loops: CDR1 SEHNR, CDR2 FQNEAQ (reference sequence). This CDR3 is built from 15 residues. The V segment lost 5 bases and the J segment 6 bases; nucleotides outside the gene matches: 8. CDR3 protein: CASSHRQGGSNEQFF. CDR3 bases: TGTGCCAGCAGCCATAGACAGGGGGGAAGCAATGAGCAGTTCTTC.

V usage is TRBV19 and J usage is TRBJ2-3; D remains ambiguous. Germline CDR1 is LNHDA and CDR2 is SQIVND (reference sequence). The germline V and J ends were trimmed by 1 base and 11 bases, with 10 bases remaining between them. The CDR3 consists of 12 residues. CDR3 DNA sequence: TGTGCCAGTAGTATAGTAGACACCCAGCAGTATTTT. Protein sequence: CASSIVDTQQYF.

V and J are TRBV20-1 and TRBJ2-1; no reliable D call. The germline V gene encodes CDR1 DFQATT and CDR2 SNEGSKA (reference sequence). V lost 3 bases and J 7 bases, leaving 4 bases between the germline ends. The CDR3 is 10 amino acids. CDR3 protein: CSASMNEQFF. The DNA of the CDR3 is TGCAGTGCTAGTATGAATGAGCAGTTCTTC.

The CDR3 DNA sequence: TGTGCCAGCAGCCCGGCTAGCGGGGGGGCGAGGTGGGAGACCCAGTACTTC. Translation gives CASSPASGGARWETQYF. V gene TRBV5-4 combines with J gene TRBJ2-5; 12 bases fit TRBD2. Germline V gene sequence: CDR1 SGHNT, CDR2 YYREEE (reference sequence). V shed 4 bases, J shed 5 bases, and the junction held 12 bases outside the gene matches. This CDR3 region has 17 residues.